This T cell receptor beta chain was sequenced during a study of shared clonotypes between healthy human individuals. Produced via immunoSEQ multiplex PCR; TCRdb's table is partial and in-frame only. The sample records 2,500,000 or so clones, around 93% being singletons. Per the germline V gene, CDR1 is SEHNR and CDR2 is FQNEAQ (reference sequence). V was pared by 4 bases and J by 9 bases, with 16 bases between. CDR3 length: 13 amino acids. This TCR came from a man between 18 and 35 years old in good health. Some clones in this sample may be carry-over from other donors' samples. V and J are TRBV7-9 and TRBJ2-7, with D unclear. Sample: naive CD4+ T cells from PBMCs. Subset here: CD45RA+ positively selected. The CDR3 sequence: CASSSQGLRAQYF. The CDR3 DNA sequence: TGTGCCAGCAGCTCCCAAGGGCTTAGGGCGCAGTACTTC.